One and the same sample provided the 30 T cell receptor beta chains below, sequenced in a study of T cells in Graves' hyperthyroidism and ophthalmopathy. There were TCR beta CDR3 regions amplified from RNA transcripts. In the first-round RT-PCR of the TCR CDR3, the HTBI primer set was used. TCRdb re-analysed the multiplex PCR reads in MiXCR, keeping a single row per CDR3 protein. The sample lists hundreds of thousands of distinct CDR3 sequences; roughly 13% were seen once. Sample: blood. The receptors stem from a woman aged 40 to 49 with Graves' ophthalmopathy.

This clonotype was seen a handful of times. The chain combines TRBV5-4 with TRBJ2-3; TRBD2 aligns across 8 bases. V lost 4 bases and J lost 1; bases outside the gene matches: 14. Germline CDR1 and CDR2: SGHNT and YYREEE (reference sequence). The CDR3 has 18 residues. The CDR3 region has the DNA TGTGCCAGCAGCATTACTAGCGGTGTCGGGCTAGGCACAGATACGCAGTATTTT. Translated, it gives CASSITSGVGLGTDTQYF.

There are many counts of this clonotype. This chain uses TRBV12-3 or TRBV12-4 with TRBJ1-1; possibly TRBD1 for D (6 bases). This CDR3 is 14 amino acids long. The V and J ends lost 6 bases and 5 bases respectively, with 16 bases between them. The CDR3: CASRISAGVTEAFF. The DNA of the CDR3 is TGTGCCAGCAGAATCAGCGCAGGGGTTACTGAAGCTTTCTTT.

This sequence joins TRBV18 and TRBJ1-5; weak D call: TRBD1 (5 bases). Per germline, CDR1 KGHSH and CDR2 LQKENI. The CDR3 has 13 amino acids. The germline V and J ends were trimmed by 10 bases and 3 bases, with 13 bases remaining between them. The CDR3 sequence: CATSDSPNQPQHF. The CDR3 nucleotides are TGTGCCACAAGCGACAGTCCCAATCAGCCCCAGCATTTT.

Regarding this clonotype: This may stem from a read error, because a much larger clone lies one nucleotide away. The chain links TRBV2 to TRBJ1-5; D might be TRBD1 (5 bases). The CDR3 is 15 amino acids. Deletions cut 4 bases from V and 8 bases from J, with 18 bases between. The V gene's germline CDR1 is SNHLY and CDR2 FYNNEI. CDR3 loop: CASSATARWGEPQHF. CDR3 nucleotide sequence: TGTGCCAGCAGTGCAACAGCGCGCTGGGGGGAGCCCCAGCATTTT.

A few counts support this clonotype. The chain links TRBV20-1 to TRBJ1-5; 10 bases are shared with TRBD1. Per the germline V gene, CDR1 is DFQATT and CDR2 is SNEGSKA (reference sequence). The length of the CDR3 is 15 residues. J was trimmed by 5 bases and V by 2 bases; bases with no gene match: 6. The chain's CDR3 is CSARRGTGDYQPQHF. The CDR3, as DNA: TGCAGTGCTAGACGCGGGACAGGGGATTATCAGCCCCAGCATTTT.

This clonotype was detected many times. The chain recombines TRBV5-6 with TRBJ2-7; no definite D call. Germline values: CDR1 SGHDT, CDR2 YYEEEE. The CDR3 is 15 residues long. V lost 1 base to trimming and J lost 2 bases, with 13 bases between them. CDR3 coding DNA: TGTGCCAGCAGCTTGAATTATGGCAGCACCTACGAGCAGTACTTC. Its translation: CASSLNYGSTYEQYF.

This clonotype was observed many times. CDR3 in amino acids: CASSPGLVGNTEAFF. The CDR3 region has the DNA TGTGCCAGCAGCCCGGGACTGGTAGGGAACACTGAAGCTTTCTTT. V is TRBV3-1 and J is TRBJ1-1, with D perhaps matching TRBD1 (5 bases). The V and J ends lost 4 bases and 1 base respectively, with 13 bases between them. Germline V CDR1 and CDR2: LGHDT, YNNKEL (reference sequence). The CDR3 contains 15 residues.

This clonotype was seen more than once but under ten times. A much larger clone lies a single base off, so this may be a read error. This chain connects TRBV2 to TRBJ2-7, with 8 bases aligning to TRBD1. The CDR3 length is 15 residues. From germline, CDR1 is SNHLY and CDR2 FYNNEI. The J segment lost 6 bases and the V segment lost 7 bases, leaving 14 bases of the junction unmatched. The CDR3 sequence is CASNGQGPLLSEQYF. CDR3 nucleotide sequence: TGTGCCAGCAACGGACAGGGACCCCTTCTAAGCGAGCAGTACTTC.

A few counts support this clonotype. V is TRBV3-1 and J is TRBJ2-7, with D possibly TRBD2 on 5 matching bases. The CDR3 length is 15 residues. Germline CDR1 LGHDT, CDR2 YNNKEL (reference sequence). Deletions cut 1 base from V and 0 bases from J, with 10 bases between. The CDR3 coding sequence is TGTGCCAGCAGCCAAGGGTCGGGGAGCTCCTACGAGCAGTACTTC. It translates to CASSQGSGSSYEQYF.

Ten or more counts support this clonotype. The chain joins TRBV3-1 to TRBJ1-2; D gene unclear. The germline gives CDR1 LGHDT, CDR2 YNNKEL (reference sequence). The CDR3 contains 13 residues. V lost 3 bases and J lost 1, with 6 bases in between. In DNA, the CDR3 is TGTGCCAGCAGCCAGTTCCTTAACTATGGCTACACCTTC. Translated, it gives CASSQFLNYGYTF.

This clonotype was counted at least ten times. The V and J genes are TRBV20-1 and TRBJ2-7, with 8 bases that match TRBD1. The V segment lost 1 base and the J segment 0 bases; nucleotides outside the gene matches: 2. Germline V gene sequence: CDR1 DFQATT, CDR2 SNEGSKA (reference sequence). The CDR3 covers 14 residues. The CDR3 loop is CSARAGGNSYEQYF. CDR3 nucleotide sequence: TGCAGTGCTAGAGCAGGGGGCAACTCCTACGAGCAGTACTTC.

This rearrangement joins TRBV2 to TRBJ2-3, with 11 bases that match TRBD2. Trimming took 6 bases from V and 3 from J; bases not matched to a gene: 2. Germline CDR1 reads SNHLY; CDR2 reads FYNNEI. The CDR3 length is 14 residues. The CDR3 is CASRGLAATDTQYF. The CDR3 DNA reads TGTGCCAGCAGGGGACTAGCGGCTACAGATACGCAGTATTTT.

This clonotype was observed at least ten times. The V and J genes are TRBV3-1 and TRBJ2-7; tentative D call: TRBD2 (6 bases). Germline CDR1 and CDR2: LGHDT and YNNKEL (reference sequence). V gave up 3 bases and J gave up 2 bases, with 11 bases separating them. The CDR3 totals 14 residues. The CDR3 spells CASSHRTIPYEQYF. The CDR3 nucleotides read TGTGCCAGCAGCCACAGGACTATCCCCTACGAGCAGTACTTC.

This clonotype showed up many times. The gene calls are TRBV11-3 and TRBJ2-5; no definite D call. This CDR3 spans 12 amino acids. V was clipped by 5 bases and J by 5 bases, with 9 bases between them. Germline CDR1 SGHNT, CDR2 YENEEA. The CDR3 protein is CASSLRPETQYF. The CDR3 DNA reads as TGTGCCAGCAGCCTTAGACCGGAGACCCAGTACTTC.

This clonotype was seen only a few times. This sequence joins TRBV29-1 and TRBJ1-2, with 9 bases identical to TRBD1. This CDR3 is 14 amino acids long. V lost 3 bases, J lost 8 bases, and 10 bases stayed unmatched. Germline CDR1 and CDR2: SQVTM and ANQGSEA. Here the CDR3 DNA reads TGCAGCGTTGATAGTTTGGGACAGGGATTGGGCTACACCTTC. Translating gives CSVDSLGQGLGYTF. Combining the CDR3 with reference TRBV29-1 and TRBJ1-2 gives the whole variable domain SAVISQKPSRDICQRGTSLTIQCQVDSQVTMMFWYRQQPGQSLTLIATANQGSEATYESGFVIDKFPISRPNLTFSTLTVSNMSPEDSSIYLCSVDSLGQGLGYTFGSGTRLTVV.

The sample holds many counts of this clonotype. This chain uses TRBV7-2 with TRBJ1-5; D is unclear. CDR3 length: 13 residues. Trimming took off 4 bases at V and 1 base at J, with 5 bases between the two ends. Germline V gene data show CDR1 as SGHTA and CDR2 as FQGNSA. In DNA form, the CDR3 reads TGTGCCAGCAGCTCCCGGAGCAATCAGCCCCAGCATTTT. Translation gives CASSSRSNQPQHF.

This clonotype was counted ten times or more. The gene calls are TRBV30 and TRBJ1-2; tentatively, D is TRBD1 (5 bases). This CDR3 spans 13 amino acids. Per the germline V gene, CDR1 is GTSNPN and CDR2 is SVGIG (reference sequence). V shed 2 bases and J shed 8 bases, with 15 bases lying between them. The CDR3 sequence: CAWSPGTLRGYTF. The DNA for the CDR3 is TGTGCCTGGAGTCCAGGGACCCTGCGGGGCTACACCTTC.

This clonotype was detected ten times or more. V and J are TRBV6-1 and TRBJ1-5; D call uncertain. Germline V gives CDR1 MNHNS, CDR2 SASEGT. The length of the CDR3 is 15 residues. The ends were cut back, 7 bases at V and 0 bases at J, with 13 bases in the middle. Here the CDR3 reads CASIRDRNSNQPQHF. The CDR3 coding sequence is TGTGCCAGCATTAGAGACCGCAATAGCAATCAGCCCCAGCATTTT.

This clonotype was picked up many times. This sequence joins TRBV6-1 and TRBJ2-2; D is perhaps TRBD1 or TRBD2 (5 bases each). Deletions cut 5 bases from V and 4 bases from J, with 14 bases between. This CDR3 spans 15 amino acids. Germline V lookup: CDR1 MNHNS, CDR2 SASEGT. The CDR3 DNA follows: TGTGCCAGCAGTTTGGGGACGCTAAGCACCGGGGAGCTGTTTTTT. Its protein is CASSLGTLSTGELFF.

The gene calls are TRBV27 and TRBJ2-7, with 7 bases that match TRBD2. CDR1 MNHEY and CDR2 SMNVEV come from the germline V gene (reference sequence). The CDR3 runs to 15 residues. With 7 bases clipped from V and 4 bases from J, the junction kept 13 bases outside the gene matches. As DNA, the CDR3 is TGTGCCAGCATGGGGGGGGGAGCGGGACTATACGAGCAGTACTTC. Its protein product is CASMGGGAGLYEQYF.

In this sample, this clonotype turned up many times. The V call is TRBV29-1, the J call TRBJ2-3; no reliable D call. V gave up 1 base and J gave up 0 bases, with 11 bases separating them. The germline V gene has CDR1 SQVTM and CDR2 ANQGSEA. The CDR3 length is 15 residues. The DNA of the CDR3 is TGCAGCGTTGAAGGTATCAAAGCGAGCACAGATACGCAGTATTTT. Protein: CSVEGIKASTDTQYF.

This clonotype has at least ten counts. The chain combines TRBV27 with TRBJ2-7; 12 bases align to TRBD2. CDR1 and CDR2 from the germline V gene are MNHEY and SMNVEV (reference sequence). V shed 4 bases, J shed 5 bases, and the junction held 6 bases outside the gene matches. The CDR3 totals 15 residues. The CDR3 loop reads CASSSGLAGSHEQYF. In DNA, the CDR3 is TGTGCCAGCAGTTCCGGACTAGCGGGATCCCACGAGCAGTACTTC.

This clonotype showed up just a few times. V and J are TRBV7-9 and TRBJ2-3; tentatively, D is TRBD1 (6 bases). Germline values: CDR1 SEHNR, CDR2 FQNEAQ (reference sequence). The length of the CDR3 is 17 residues. Trimming shortened V by 4 bases and J by 2 bases, and 19 bases separated the two germline ends. CDR3 residues: CASSSIRQVQDTDTQYF. For the CDR3, the DNA is TGTGCCAGCAGCTCAATCCGACAGGTCCAAGACACAGATACGCAGTATTTT.

This clonotype was detected only a few times. The chain couples TRBV4-1 to TRBJ1-1; no clear D gene. In germline, CDR1 is MGHRA, CDR2 YSYEKL. The CDR3 sequence is 14 residues long. V shed 1 base and J shed 5 bases, with 11 bases lying between them. The CDR3: CASSQVPGKTEAFF. In DNA, the CDR3 is TGCGCCAGCAGCCAAGTCCCGGGGAAGACTGAAGCTTTCTTT.

This CDR3 is CASSPPERSYEQYF. For the CDR3, the DNA is TGTGCCAGCTCACCACCGGAGCGGTCCTACGAGCAGTACTTC. The chain carries TRBV18 and TRBJ2-7, with D perhaps matching TRBD2 (5 bases). Trimming stripped 0 bases from V and 1 base from J, with 7 bases between. This CDR3 comprises 14 residues. Germline V gene data show CDR1 as KGHSH and CDR2 as LQKENI.

The chain links TRBV4-1 to TRBJ2-1, with D perhaps matching TRBD2 (5 bases). This CDR3 contains 15 residues. Germline-derived CDR1 and CDR2 are MGHRA and YSYEKL. V was trimmed by 0 bases and J by 0 bases, leaving 6 bases between them. The DNA of the CDR3 is TGCGCCAGCAGCCAAGAAGGGAGCTCCTACAATGAGCAGTTCTTC. This sequence encodes CASSQEGSSYNEQFF.

Many counts were recorded for this clonotype. The chain employs TRBV6-1 and TRBJ2-5; D is unclear. Trimming removed 9 bases from V and 7 bases from J, with 18 bases in between. The CDR3 sequence is 13 residues long. Germline assignment: CDR1 MNHNS and CDR2 SASEGT. The DNA for the CDR3 is TGTGCCAGTAACGGGCTACCTGGCGGGACCCAGTACTTC. Translation gives CASNGLPGGTQYF.

The chain combines TRBV3-1 with TRBJ1-2; D is unresolved. CDR1 is LGHDT and CDR2 is YNNKEL in the germline V gene (reference sequence). V was trimmed by 0 bases and J by 1 base, leaving 15 bases between them. The CDR3 totals 17 residues. This chain's CDR3 is CASSQESEKGINYGYTF. The CDR3 DNA is TGTGCCAGCAGCCAAGAAAGTGAAAAAGGGATTAACTATGGCTACACCTTC.

CDR3 region: CASSQRGGSNTGELFF. CDR3 coding DNA: TGTGCCAGCAGCCAAAGGGGGGGATCGAACACCGGGGAGCTGTTTTTT. This rearrangement joins TRBV11-2 to TRBJ2-2, with D maybe TRBD2 (7 bases). V was clipped by 5 bases and J by 0 bases, with 13 bases between them. This CDR3 spans 16 amino acids. Germline CDR1 and CDR2: SGHAT and FQNNGV.

This clonotype has a handful of counts. The rearrangement uses TRBV27 and TRBJ1-1; D possibly corresponds to TRBD1 (6 bases). CDR1 is MNHEY, CDR2 SMNVEV, per germline (reference sequence). This CDR3 is 13 amino acids long. V was cut by 3 bases and J by 4 bases, with 9 bases left in between. CDR3: CASSFRGTTEAFF. CDR3 nucleotide sequence: TGTGCCAGCAGTTTCAGGGGAACCACTGAAGCTTTCTTT.